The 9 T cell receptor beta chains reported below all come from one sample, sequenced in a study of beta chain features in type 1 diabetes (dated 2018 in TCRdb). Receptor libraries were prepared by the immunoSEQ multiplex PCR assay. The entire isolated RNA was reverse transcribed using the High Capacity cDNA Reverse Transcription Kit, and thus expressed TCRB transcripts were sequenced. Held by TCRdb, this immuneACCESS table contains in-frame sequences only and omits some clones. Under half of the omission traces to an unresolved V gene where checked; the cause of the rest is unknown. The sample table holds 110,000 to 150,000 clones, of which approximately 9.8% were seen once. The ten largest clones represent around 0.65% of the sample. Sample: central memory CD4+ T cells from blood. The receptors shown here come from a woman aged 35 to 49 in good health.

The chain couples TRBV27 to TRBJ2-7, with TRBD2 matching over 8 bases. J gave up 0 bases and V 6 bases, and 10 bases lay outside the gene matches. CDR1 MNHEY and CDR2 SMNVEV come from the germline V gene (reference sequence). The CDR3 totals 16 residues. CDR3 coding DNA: TGTGCCAGCAGGCTCAATAGCGGGGTGAGCTCCTACGAGCAGTACTTC. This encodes CASRLNSGVSSYEQYF.

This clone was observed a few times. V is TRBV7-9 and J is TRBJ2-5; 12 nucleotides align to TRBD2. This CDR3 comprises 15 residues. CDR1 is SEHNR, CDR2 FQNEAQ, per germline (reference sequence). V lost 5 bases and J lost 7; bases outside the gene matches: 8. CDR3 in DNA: TGTGCCAGCAGCGCTACTAGCGGGGGGAGGGGGACCCAGTACTTC. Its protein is CASSATSGGRGTQYF.

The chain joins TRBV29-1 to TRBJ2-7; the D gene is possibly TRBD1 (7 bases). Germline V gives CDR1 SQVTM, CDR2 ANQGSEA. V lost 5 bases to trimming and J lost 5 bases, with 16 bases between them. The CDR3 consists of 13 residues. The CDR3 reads CSVFQGGSHEQYF. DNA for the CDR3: TGCAGCGTTTTTCAGGGGGGATCCCACGAGCAGTACTTC.

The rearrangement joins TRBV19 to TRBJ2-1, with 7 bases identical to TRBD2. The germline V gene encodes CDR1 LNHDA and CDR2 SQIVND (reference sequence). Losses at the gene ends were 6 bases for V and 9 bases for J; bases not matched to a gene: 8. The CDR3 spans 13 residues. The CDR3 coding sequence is TGTGCCAGTAGCCCTAAACTAGCGTCTGAGCAGTTCTTC. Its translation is CASSPKLASEQFF.

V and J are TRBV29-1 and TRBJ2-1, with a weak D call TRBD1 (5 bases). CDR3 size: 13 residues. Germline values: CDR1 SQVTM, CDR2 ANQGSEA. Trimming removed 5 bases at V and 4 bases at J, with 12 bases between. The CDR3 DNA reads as TGCAGCGTTCCCCCCGCAGGGTACAATGAGCAGTTCTTC. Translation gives CSVPPAGYNEQFF.

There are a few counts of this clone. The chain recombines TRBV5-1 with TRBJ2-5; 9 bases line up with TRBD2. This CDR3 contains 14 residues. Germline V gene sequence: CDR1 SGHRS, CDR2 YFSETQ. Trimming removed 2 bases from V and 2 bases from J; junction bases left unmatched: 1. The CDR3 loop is CASSFLAGQETQYF. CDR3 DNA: TGCGCCAGCAGCTTTCTAGCGGGGCAAGAGACCCAGTACTTC.

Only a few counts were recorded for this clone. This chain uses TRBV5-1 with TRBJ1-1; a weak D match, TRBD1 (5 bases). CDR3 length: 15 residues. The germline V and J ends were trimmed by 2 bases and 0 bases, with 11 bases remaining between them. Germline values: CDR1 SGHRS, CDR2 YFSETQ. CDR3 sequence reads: CASSFQGGMNTEAFF. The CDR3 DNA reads TGCGCCAGCAGCTTCCAGGGAGGGATGAACACTGAAGCTTTCTTT.

The CDR3 sequence: CASSEEQFGYTF. The CDR3 DNA reads as TGTGCCAGCAGTGAAGAACAGTTCGGCTACACCTTC. The chain couples TRBV6-1 to TRBJ1-2; D is unclear. CDR1 MNHNS and CDR2 SASEGT come from the germline V gene. The CDR3 is 12 amino acids. The V gene lost 1 base and the J gene lost 8 bases, with 8 bases spanning the gap.

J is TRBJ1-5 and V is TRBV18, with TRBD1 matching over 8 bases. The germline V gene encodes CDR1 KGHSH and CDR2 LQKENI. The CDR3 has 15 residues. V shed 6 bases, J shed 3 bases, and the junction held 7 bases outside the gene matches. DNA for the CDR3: TGTGCCAGCTCCCCGGGGACAGGCGTCAATCAGCCCCAGCATTTT. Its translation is CASSPGTGVNQPQHF.